The present T cell receptor (beta chain) was sequenced within a study of T-cell memory formation after mild COVID-19. V lost 0 bases to trimming and J lost 2 bases; unmatched junction nucleotides: 6. Looked up from germline, CDR1 is LGHDT and CDR2 is YNNKEL (reference sequence). CDR3 length equals 17 residues. A single record per CDR3 protein comes from TCRdb applying MiXCR to the 5' RACE reads. The sample carries some 310,000 distinct CDR3 sequences, around a fifth recorded once. Sequencing used PBMCs or a T cell subset sorted from them (not recorded which). The TCR comes from a man younger than 35 who had mild COVID-19 (a few samples of this study predate the infection). Cell type and time point are not known. The chain joins TRBV3-1 to TRBJ2-3; 9 nucleotides agree with TRBD2. The CDR3 reads CASSQEMRGGDTDTQYF. The CDR3 nucleotides are TGTGCCAGCAGCCAAGAGATGCGGGGGGGTGACACAGATACGCAGTATTTT.